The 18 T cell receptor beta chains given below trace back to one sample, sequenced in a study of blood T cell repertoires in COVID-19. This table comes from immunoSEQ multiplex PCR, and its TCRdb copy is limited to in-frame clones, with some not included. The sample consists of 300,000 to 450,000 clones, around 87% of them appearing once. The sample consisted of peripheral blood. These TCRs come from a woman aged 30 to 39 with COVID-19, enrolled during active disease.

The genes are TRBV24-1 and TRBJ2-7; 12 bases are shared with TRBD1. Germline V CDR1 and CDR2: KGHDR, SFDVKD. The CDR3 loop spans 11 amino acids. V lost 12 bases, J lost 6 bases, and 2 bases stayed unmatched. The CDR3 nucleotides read TGTGCCGCGGGACAGGGGGCCGAGCAGTACTTC. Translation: CAAGQGAEQYF.

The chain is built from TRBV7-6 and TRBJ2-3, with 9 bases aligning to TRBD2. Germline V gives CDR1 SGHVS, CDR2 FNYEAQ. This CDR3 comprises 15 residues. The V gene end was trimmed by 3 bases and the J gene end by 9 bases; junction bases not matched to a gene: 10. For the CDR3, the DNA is TGTGCCAGCAGCTTGTTGGCGGGAGGGCCCGGGACGCAGTATTTT. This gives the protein CASSLLAGGPGTQYF.

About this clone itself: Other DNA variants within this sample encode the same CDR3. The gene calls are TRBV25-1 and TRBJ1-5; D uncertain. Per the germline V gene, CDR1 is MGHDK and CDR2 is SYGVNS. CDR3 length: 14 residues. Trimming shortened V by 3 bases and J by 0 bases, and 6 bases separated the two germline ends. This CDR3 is CASSENYSNQPQHF. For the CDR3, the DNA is TGTGCCAGCAGTGAGAACTATAGCAATCAGCCCCAGCATTTT.

The CDR3 sequence: CASSRAGPNEKLFF. The DNA for the CDR3 is TGTGCCAGCTCACGGGCTGGGCCTAATGAAAAACTGTTTTTT. This chain joins TRBV18 and TRBJ1-4; D gene uncertain. V was pared by 4 bases and J by 3 bases, with 9 bases between. This CDR3 is 14 amino acids long. Germline V lookup: CDR1 KGHSH, CDR2 LQKENI.

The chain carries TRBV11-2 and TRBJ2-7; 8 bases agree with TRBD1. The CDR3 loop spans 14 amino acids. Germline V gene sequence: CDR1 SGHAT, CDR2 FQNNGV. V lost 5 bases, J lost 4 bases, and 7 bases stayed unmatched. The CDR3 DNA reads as TGTGCCAGCAGCCCTGGACAGGGTCTATACGAGCAGTACTTC. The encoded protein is CASSPGQGLYEQYF.

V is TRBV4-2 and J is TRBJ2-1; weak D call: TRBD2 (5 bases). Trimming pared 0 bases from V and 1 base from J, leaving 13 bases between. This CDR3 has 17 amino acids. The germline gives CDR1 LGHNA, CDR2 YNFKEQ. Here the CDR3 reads CASSQDQDFRSYNEQFF. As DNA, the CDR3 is TGTGCCAGCAGCCAAGATCAGGACTTCAGGTCCTACAATGAGCAGTTCTTC.

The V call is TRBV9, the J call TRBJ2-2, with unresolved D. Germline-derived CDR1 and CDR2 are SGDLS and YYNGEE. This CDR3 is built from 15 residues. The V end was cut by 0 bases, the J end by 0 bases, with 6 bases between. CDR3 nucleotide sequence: TGTGCCAGCAGCGTAGCCAGGACGAACACCGGGGAGCTGTTTTTT. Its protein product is CASSVARTNTGELFF.

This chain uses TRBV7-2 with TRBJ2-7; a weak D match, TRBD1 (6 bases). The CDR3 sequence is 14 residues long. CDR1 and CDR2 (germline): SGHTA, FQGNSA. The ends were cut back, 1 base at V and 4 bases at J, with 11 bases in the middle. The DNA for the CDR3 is TGTGCCAGCAGCTTAGAACACAGGGTATACGAGCAGTACTTC. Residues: CASSLEHRVYEQYF.

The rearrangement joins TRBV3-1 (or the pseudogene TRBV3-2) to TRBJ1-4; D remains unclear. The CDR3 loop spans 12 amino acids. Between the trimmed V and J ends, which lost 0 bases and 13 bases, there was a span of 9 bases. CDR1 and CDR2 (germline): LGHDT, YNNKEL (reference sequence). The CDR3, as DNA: TGTGCCAGCAGCCAAGATCGAACACCACTGTTTTTT. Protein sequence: CASSQDRTPLFF.

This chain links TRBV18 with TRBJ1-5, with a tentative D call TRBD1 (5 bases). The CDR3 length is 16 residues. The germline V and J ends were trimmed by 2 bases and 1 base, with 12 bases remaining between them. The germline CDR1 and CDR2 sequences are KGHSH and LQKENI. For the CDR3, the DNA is TGTGCCAGCTCACCAGCGGGGACCTCAAGCAATCAGCCCCAGCATTTT. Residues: CASSPAGTSSNQPQHF.

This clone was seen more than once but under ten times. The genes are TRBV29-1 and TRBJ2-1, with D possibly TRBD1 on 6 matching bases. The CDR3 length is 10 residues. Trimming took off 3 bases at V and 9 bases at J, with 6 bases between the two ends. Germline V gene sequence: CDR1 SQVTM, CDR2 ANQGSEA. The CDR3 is CSVETGEQFF. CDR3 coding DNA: TGCAGCGTTGAGACAGGTGAGCAGTTCTTC.

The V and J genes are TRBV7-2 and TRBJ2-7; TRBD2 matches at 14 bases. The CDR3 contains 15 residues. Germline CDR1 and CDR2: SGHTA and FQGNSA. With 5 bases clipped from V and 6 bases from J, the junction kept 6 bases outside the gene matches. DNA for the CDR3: TGTGCCAGCAGCAAGGGACTAGCGGGAGTACGCGAGCAGTACTTC. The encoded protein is CASSKGLAGVREQYF.

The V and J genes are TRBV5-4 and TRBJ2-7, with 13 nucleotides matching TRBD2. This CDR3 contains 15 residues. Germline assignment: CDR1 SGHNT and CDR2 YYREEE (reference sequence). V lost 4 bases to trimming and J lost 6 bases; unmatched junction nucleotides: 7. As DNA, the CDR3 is TGTGCCAGCAGCCCCGGACTAGCGGGAGCCAGCGAGCAGTACTTC. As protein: CASSPGLAGASEQYF.

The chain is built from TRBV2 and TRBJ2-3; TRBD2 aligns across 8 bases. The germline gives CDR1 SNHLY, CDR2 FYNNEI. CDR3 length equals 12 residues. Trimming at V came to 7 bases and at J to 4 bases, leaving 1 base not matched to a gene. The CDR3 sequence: CASKTSADTQYF. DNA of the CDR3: TGTGCCAGCAAGACTAGCGCAGATACGCAGTATTTT.

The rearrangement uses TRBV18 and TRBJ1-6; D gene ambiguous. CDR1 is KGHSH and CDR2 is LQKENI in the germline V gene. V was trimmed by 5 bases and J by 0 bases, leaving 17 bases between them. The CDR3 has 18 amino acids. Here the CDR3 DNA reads TGTGCCAGCTCAGGCCCCCCCGAGGTGGACTCCTATAATTCACCCCTCCACTTT. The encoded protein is CASSGPPEVDSYNSPLHF.

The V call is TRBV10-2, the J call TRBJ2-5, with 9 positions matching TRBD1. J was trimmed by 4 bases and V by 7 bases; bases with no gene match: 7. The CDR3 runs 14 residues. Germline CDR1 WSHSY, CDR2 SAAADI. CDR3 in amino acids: CASTPGQGVETQYF. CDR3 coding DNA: TGCGCCAGCACCCCGGGACAGGGAGTAGAGACCCAGTACTTC.

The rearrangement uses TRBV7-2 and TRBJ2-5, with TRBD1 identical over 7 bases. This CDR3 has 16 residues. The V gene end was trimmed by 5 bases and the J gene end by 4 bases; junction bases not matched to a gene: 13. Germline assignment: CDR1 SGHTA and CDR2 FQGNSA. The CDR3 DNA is TGTGCCAGCAGCCAAAGAGGGACAGCCGCATCAGAGACCCAGTACTTC. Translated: CASSQRGTAASETQYF. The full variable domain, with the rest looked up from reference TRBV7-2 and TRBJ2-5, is GAGVSQSPSNKVTEKGKDVELRCDPISGHTALYWYRQSLGQGLEFLIYFQGNSAPDKSGLPSDRFSAERTGGSVSTLTIQRTQQEDSAVYLCASSQRGTAASETQYFGPGTRLLVL.

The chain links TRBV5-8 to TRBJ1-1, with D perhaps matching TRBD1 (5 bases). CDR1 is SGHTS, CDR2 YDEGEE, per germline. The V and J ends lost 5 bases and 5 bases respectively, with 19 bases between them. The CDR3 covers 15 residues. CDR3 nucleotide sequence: TGTGCCAGCAGGTGGGGATCGTCAGGGAGGACTGAAGCTTTCTTT. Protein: CASRWGSSGRTEAFF.